These T cell receptor beta chains were read from a single sample in a study of blood T cell repertoires in COVID-19. Only in-frame clones appear in the TCRdb table, and some are missing; sequencing was by immunoSEQ multiplex PCR. This sample has about 260,000 clones, with 75% to 90% found just once. Sequences were obtained from peripheral blood. These receptors all come from a middle-aged woman with acute or convalescent COVID-19. CDR3s include the opening cysteine and the closing phenylalanine or tryptophan. Fields, in order: V gene, J gene, CDR3 protein.

>TRBV11-1|TRBJ1-2
CASRPGQQYGYTF
>TRBV20-1|TRBJ1-1
CSARRDREAFF
>TRBV5-5|TRBJ2-3
CASSLQSAWDTQYF
>TRBV15|TRBJ2-2
CATEDSPNTGELFF
>TRBV9|TRBJ1-3
CASSVETGRTGNTIYF
>TRBV27|TRBJ2-3
CASKAGRSRRDTQYF
>TRBV12-3/TRBV12-4|TRBJ1-2
CASSYRVQGSYTF
>TRBV7-8|TRBJ2-6
CASSLGPFSGANVLTF
>TRBV19|TRBJ1-2
CASSMDGQGNYGYTF
>TRBV5-1|TRBJ2-2
CASSFTGGLNTGELFF
>TRBV3-1/TRBV3-2|TRBJ2-3
CASSQDGFWRGGRTDTQYF
>TRBV24-1|TRBJ1-2
CATSGQALGVYGYTF
>TRBV2|TRBJ2-2
CASSYRGPTGELFF
>TRBV18|TRBJ1-2
CASSPLPRWGRTNYGYTF
>TRBV2|TRBJ1-4
CASSEGTGDEKLFF
>TRBV6-4|TRBJ1-1
CASSLQFNTEAFF
>TRBV5-4|TRBJ1-6
CASSLGYRSYNSPLHF
>TRBV7-9|TRBJ1-4
CASSLGTGTNEKLFF
>TRBV11-2|TRBJ2-2
CASSLDRRAGELFF
>TRBV21-1|TRBJ1-1
CASSARDRAPSNTEAFF
>TRBV30|TRBJ1-2
CAWVGQGVNYGYTF
>TRBV30|TRBJ2-2
CASKNTGELFF
>TRBV14|TRBJ1-1
CASSPWTGMNTEAFF
>TRBV12-5|TRBJ2-1
CASGLVLGRLPRSYNEQFF
>TRBV3-1/TRBV3-2|TRBJ2-3
CASSQFPSGPDTQYF
>TRBV14|TRBJ1-6
CASSQSPNSPLHF
>TRBV7-8|TRBJ1-1
CASSFTGGLYTEAFF
>TRBV7-2|TRBJ2-3
CASSRRLAESTDTQYF
>TRBV15|TRBJ1-3
CATSSSRSLGGNTIYF
>TRBV19|TRBJ2-5
CASSIDRGTSTQYF
>TRBV6-5|TRBJ1-2
CASSYRGAHGYTF
>TRBV9|TRBJ2-3
CASSVATTSGAPLTDTQYF
>TRBV5-1|TRBJ1-5
CASSLEGQQNQPQHF
>TRBV5-1|TRBJ2-3
CASSSAIAGYQTDTQYF
>TRBV30|TRBJ1-2
CAWSETGLYGYTF
>TRBV7-8|TRBJ2-3
CASAGGPWGTDTQYF
>TRBV12-5|TRBJ1-1
CASVRTGDTEAFF